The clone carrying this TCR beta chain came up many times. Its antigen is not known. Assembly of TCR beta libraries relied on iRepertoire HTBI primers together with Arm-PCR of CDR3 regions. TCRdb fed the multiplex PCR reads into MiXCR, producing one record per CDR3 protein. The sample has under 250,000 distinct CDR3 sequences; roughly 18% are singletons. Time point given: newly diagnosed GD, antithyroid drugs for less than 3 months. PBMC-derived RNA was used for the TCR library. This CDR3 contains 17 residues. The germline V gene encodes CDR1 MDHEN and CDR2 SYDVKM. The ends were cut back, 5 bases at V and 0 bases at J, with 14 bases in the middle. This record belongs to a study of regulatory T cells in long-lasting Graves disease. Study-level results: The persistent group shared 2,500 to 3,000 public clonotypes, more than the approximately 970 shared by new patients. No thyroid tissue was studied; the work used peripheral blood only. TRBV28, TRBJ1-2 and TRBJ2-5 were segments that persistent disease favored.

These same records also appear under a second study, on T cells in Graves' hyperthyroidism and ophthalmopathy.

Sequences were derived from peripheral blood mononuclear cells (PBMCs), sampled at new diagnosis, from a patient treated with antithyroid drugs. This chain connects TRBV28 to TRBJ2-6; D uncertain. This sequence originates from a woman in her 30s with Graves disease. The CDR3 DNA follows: TGTGCCAGCAGTGCTCAGGCTTCGAGCTCTGGGGCCAACGTCCTGACTTTC. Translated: CASSAQASSSGANVLTF. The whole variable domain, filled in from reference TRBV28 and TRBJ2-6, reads DVKVTQSSRYLVKRTGEKVFLECVQDMDHENMFWYRQDPGLGLRLIYFSYDVKMKEKGDIPEGYSVSREKKERFSLILESASTNQTSMYLCASSAQASSSGANVLTFGAGSRLTVL.